These T cell receptor beta chains were read from a single sample in a study of technical replicates of blood from several donors. Using immunoSEQ multiplex PCR, the repertoire was profiled, and TCRdb retains in-frame clones only, with some absent. Of about 80,000 clones in the sample, 94% are singletons; the top ten hold 0.38%. Sequencing was carried out using T cells isolated from PBMCs. The receptors come from a human donor in good health. The CDR3 runs from the conserved cysteine through the conserved F or W. A D gene is named only where the DNA matches it firmly. A row's size may be missing; if present it is once, few, many or a size class.

NA	TRBJ1-1	NA	TRBV6-1	12	TGTGCCAGCCGGCGGGAGAACACTGAAGCTTTCTTT	CASRRENTEAFF
TRBD1	TRBJ1-1	NA	TRBV15	15	TGTGCCACCAGCAGAGATTATGACAGGGGCACTGAAGCTTTCTTT	CATSRDYDRGTEAFF
NA	TRBJ1-1	NA	TRBV19	11	TGTGCCAGTAGTATGGGGGCTTCAGCTTTCTTT	CASSMGASAFF
TRBD2	TRBJ2-2	NA	TRBV10-3	17	TGTGCCATCAGGATCTCTCCGGGACTAGTATGGACCGGGGAGCTGTTTTTT	CAIRISPGLVWTGELFF
TRBD1	TRBJ2-7	NA	TRBV7-2	15	TGTGCCAGCAGCCCCAAGGACAGGGGGCTCTACGAGCAGTACTTC	CASSPKDRGLYEQYF
NA	TRBJ2-3	NA	TRBV6-5	14	TGTGCCAGCAGTTACTCGGGCGGCACAGATACGCAGTATTTT	CASSYSGGTDTQYF
NA	TRBJ2-5	NA	TRBV5-1	15	TGCGCCAGCAGCTTGGCGGGGATTGAGGGAGAGACCCAGTACTTC	CASSLAGIEGETQYF
NA	TRBJ2-7	once	TRBV6-5	13	TGTGCCAGCAGTTTTTACGGTTTCTACGAGCAGTACTTC	CASSFYGFYEQYF
NA	TRBJ1-2	NA	TRBV30	11	TGTGCCTGGAGTGGCGGCTATGGCTACACCTTC	CAWSGGYGYTF
TRBD1	TRBJ1-2	NA	TRBV19	13	TGTGCCAGTAGTCAACAGGGGGCGGGCGGCTACACCTTC	CASSQQGAGGYTF
TRBD1	TRBJ2-3	NA	TRBV29-1	14	TGCAGCGTGGGGGACAGTTCACTTTGGGATACGCAGTATTTT	CSVGDSSLWDTQYF
NA	TRBJ2-5	NA	TRBV7-9	13	TGTGCCAGCAGCTACAGTACCACGAGGACCCAGTACTTC	CASSYSTTRTQYF
NA	TRBJ2-7	NA	TRBV7-8	11	TGTGCCAGCAGCGCGTCCTACGAGCAGTACTTC	CASSASYEQYF
TRBD2	TRBJ2-3	NA	TRBV10-1	16	TGCGCCAGCAGTGAAATCTCAGCGGGAGGGACAGATACGCAGTATTTT	CASSEISAGGTDTQYF
NA	TRBJ1-2	NA	TRBV6-5	15	TGTGCCAGCAGTTACTCGCGACAGTCAGGCTTGGGCTACACCTTC	CASSYSRQSGLGYTF
TRBD2	TRBJ2-2	NA	TRBV4-1	17	TGCGCCAGCAGCTTGAGGCCAGCCCGGGGGGAAGGCGGGGAGCTGTTTTTT	CASSLRPARGEGGELFF
NA	TRBJ2-1	NA	TRBV5-8	15	TGTGCCAGCACTATGTCGTGGGAGTCCTACAATGAGCAGTTCTTC	CASTMSWESYNEQFF
NA	TRBJ2-1	NA	TRBV6-5	15	TGTGCCAGCAGCTTACAAATCGGGGTCTACAATGAGCAGTTCTTC	CASSLQIGVYNEQFF
NA	TRBJ2-7	NA	TRBV4-3	17	TGCGCCAGCAGCCAAGAAGTAGGGGAAGGATATTACTACGAGCAGTACTTC	CASSQEVGEGYYYEQYF
TRBD2	TRBJ2-5	NA	TRBV7-7	15	TGTGCTAGCAGCTTTAGTAGCGGGAGGTCGGAGACCCAGTACTTC	CASSFSSGRSETQYF
NA	TRBJ1-1	few	TRBV9	14	TGTGCCAGCAGCGCGGATACGGGAGGGACTGAAGCTTTCTTT	CASSADTGGTEAFF
NA	TRBJ2-7	NA	TRBV5-6	13	TGTGCCAGCAGCCCCGACAGCACCTACGAGCAGTACTTC	CASSPDSTYEQYF
NA	TRBJ2-5	NA	TRBV11-2	12	TGTGCCAGCAGCTTAACGGTAGAGACCCAGTACTTC	CASSLTVETQYF
TRBD1	TRBJ1-2	NA	TRBV7-2	15	TGTGCCAGCAGCCCCGGGACAGGGGGAGAGATCGGCTACACCTTC	CASSPGTGGEIGYTF
NA	TRBJ1-1	NA	TRBV7-3	12	TGTGCCAGCAGCCCGGGGGCGGGGGTAGCTTTCTTT	CASSPGAGVAFF
NA	TRBJ1-4	NA	TRBV5-6	16	TGTGCCAGCAGCTTGGAAGGGCTCGGGGCTAATGAAAAACTGTTTTTT	CASSLEGLGANEKLFF